One and the same sample provided the 14 T cell receptor beta chains below, sequenced in a study of identical twins. In TCRdb, the 5' RACE reads were re-called with MiXCR into one record per CDR3 protein. The sample yields approximately 620,000 distinct CDR3 sequences, 8.6% seen once. The same data also contributed to another study, on yellow fever vaccine responses in identical twins.

What was sequenced was PBMCs. The receptor set was obtained from a woman between 18 and 30 years old in good health.

Comments on this clonotype: Its ends do not fully match the called genes, so a read error is possible. The rearrangement links TRBV5-5 to TRBJ2-5, with D unresolved. This CDR3 has 14 amino acids. Germline lookup yields CDR1 SGHKS and CDR2 YYEKEE (reference sequence). CDR3 bases: TGTGCCATCAGCCCCGGCCCCCAGCAAGAGACCCAGTACTTC. Translation: CAISPGPQQETQYF.

This clonotype has at least ten counts. The V gene is TRBV28, the J gene TRBJ2-7; D is uncertain. V lost 3 bases and J 7 bases, leaving 19 bases between the germline ends. The CDR3 totals 15 residues. From germline, CDR1 is MDHEN and CDR2 SYDVKM. The CDR3 DNA is TGTGCCAGCAGTTTCTTTGATGGTTTGGTTCGGGAGCAGTACTTC. It encodes CASSFFDGLVREQYF.

The J gene is TRBJ1-4, the V gene TRBV4-1; D is possibly TRBD1 (5 bases). The CDR3 sequence is 20 residues long. Between the trimmed V and J ends, which lost 1 base and 2 bases, there was a span of 23 bases. CDR1 is MGHRA, CDR2 YSYEKL, per germline. As DNA, the CDR3 is TGCGCCAGCAGCCAAGTCCCAGGTGTGCAGGGAAGGCGGACTAATGAAAAACTGTTTTTT. It is translated as CASSQVPGVQGRRTNEKLFF.

In its sample, this clonotype was seen a few times. The chain links TRBV29-1 to TRBJ2-7; tentatively, D is TRBD1 (6 bases). Deletions cut 0 bases from V and 3 bases from J, with 15 bases between. Germline V gene sequence: CDR1 SQVTM, CDR2 ANQGSEA. The CDR3 loop spans 15 amino acids. The CDR3 protein is CSVEENGQNSYEQYF. The CDR3 DNA is TGCAGCGTTGAAGAGAACGGACAGAATAGCTACGAGCAGTACTTC.

The chain has TRBV12-3 or TRBV12-4 and TRBJ1-5; a possible D gene is TRBD1 (6 bases). This CDR3 comprises 17 residues. The V gene lost 0 bases and the J gene lost 0 bases, with 12 bases spanning the gap. This CDR3 reads CASSLALRDTSNQPQHF. The CDR3, as DNA: TGTGCCAGCAGTTTAGCGCTAAGGGACACTAGCAATCAGCCCCAGCATTTT.

The table lists this clonotype with a few counts. V and J are TRBV12-3 or TRBV12-4 and TRBJ2-4; a possible D gene is TRBD1 (6 bases). The V end lost 6 bases, the J end lost 8 bases, and 8 bases lay between the germline ends. CDR3 size: 11 residues. The DNA of the CDR3 is TGTGCCAGCAGCAAGGGGGACATTCAGTACTTC. Amino acids: CASSKGDIQYF.

V gene TRBV7-8 combines with J gene TRBJ1-5; D not certain. This CDR3 is 16 amino acids long. Trimming took off 5 bases at V and 1 base at J, with 15 bases between the two ends. Germline V CDR1 and CDR2: SGHVS, FQNEAQ. The DNA of the CDR3 is TGTGCCAGCAGCCCGCGGCCGAGGGCCAGCAATCAGCCCCAGCATTTT. Its translation is CASSPRPRASNQPQHF.

This chain joins TRBV7-2 and TRBJ2-7; tentatively, D is TRBD2 (6 bases). Deletions cut 0 bases from V and 0 bases from J, with 9 bases between. Germline CDR1 is SGHTA and CDR2 is FQGNSA. The CDR3 extends over 15 amino acids. Here the CDR3 reads CASSLAGLTSYEQYF. The DNA of the CDR3 is TGTGCCAGCAGCTTAGCGGGACTTACCTCCTACGAGCAGTACTTC.

This clonotype was recorded many times. The rearrangement joins TRBV3-1 to TRBJ2-3, with TRBD2 matching over 10 bases. Trimming removed 4 bases from V and 5 bases from J; junction bases left unmatched: 12. Germline values: CDR1 LGHDT, CDR2 YNNKEL (reference sequence). CDR3 size: 17 residues. The CDR3 here is CASSPLASGGTLDTQYF. CDR3 DNA: TGTGCCAGCAGCCCCCTGGCTAGCGGGGGTACTTTAGATACGCAGTATTTT.

The J gene is TRBJ2-3, the V gene TRBV4-2, with 11 nucleotides matching TRBD2. The germline V gene has CDR1 LGHNA and CDR2 YNFKEQ. The CDR3 is made up of 13 amino acids. V lost 2 bases, J lost 8 bases, and 0 bases stayed unmatched. The CDR3 DNA sequence: TGTGCCAGCAGCCAAACTAGCGGGGGTACGCAGTATTTT. Translated, it gives CASSQTSGGTQYF.

The V call is TRBV9, the J call TRBJ2-7; unclear D gene. Trimming took off 0 bases at V and 4 bases at J, with 11 bases between the two ends. Germline V lookup: CDR1 SGDLS, CDR2 YYNGEE. This CDR3 has 14 residues. The CDR3 spells CASSVGVSSYEQYF. CDR3 nucleotides: TGTGCCAGCAGCGTAGGAGTCTCCTCATACGAGCAGTACTTC.

In this sample, this clonotype turned up a few times. V gene TRBV7-8 combines with J gene TRBJ2-3, with D maybe TRBD2 (7 bases). Trimming shortened V by 3 bases and J by 6 bases, and 13 bases separated the two germline ends. Per the germline V gene, CDR1 is SGHVS and CDR2 is FQNEAQ. This CDR3 comprises 14 residues. CDR3 coding DNA: TGTGCCAGCAGCTTGAGGGGGGGGGTCGATACGCAGTATTTT. Protein: CASSLRGGVDTQYF.

This clonotype was seen only a few times. The J gene is TRBJ2-5, the V gene TRBV3-1; weak D call: TRBD1 (5 bases). Germline V gives CDR1 LGHDT, CDR2 YNNKEL (reference sequence). V was shortened by 3 bases and J by 7 bases, with 12 bases between the two germline ends. This CDR3 region has 13 residues. CDR3 amino acids: CASSHGRVATQYF. The CDR3 DNA reads as TGTGCCAGCAGCCATGGCAGGGTCGCGACCCAGTACTTC.

In this sample, this clonotype turned up many times. In DNA, the CDR3 is TGCAGTGCTCCGGGACTAGCGGGAGGTAGAAACATTCAGTACTTC. Encoded protein: CSAPGLAGGRNIQYF. The chain carries TRBV20-1 and TRBJ2-4; 15 bases align to TRBD2. In germline, CDR1 is DFQATT, CDR2 SNEGSKA (reference sequence). This CDR3 is 15 amino acids long. After removal of 5 bases from V and 6 bases from J, the junction contained 5 bases not matched to a gene.